These 30 T cell receptor beta chains originate from one sample sequenced in a study of regulatory T cells in long-lasting Graves disease. Time point here: newly diagnosed GD, antithyroid drugs for less than 3 months. The authors made the TCR library using RNA they extracted from PBMCs. iRepertoire HTBI primers and Arm-PCR of CDR3 regions built TCR beta libraries. Each CDR3 protein is one row after TCRdb ran MiXCR on the multiplex PCR reads. Among 400,000 to 550,000 distinct CDR3 sequences listed, around 17% were seen once. The same sample was also studied in work on T cells in Graves' hyperthyroidism and ophthalmopathy.

Here the sequenced sample was peripheral blood mononuclear cells (PBMCs), taken at new diagnosis, from a patient treated with antithyroid drugs. The receptors stem from a woman aged 25 to 39 with Graves disease.

As DNA, the CDR3 is TGTGCCAGCAGCCCCCCCGGGGCGGGGTTAGGCTCCGGGGAGCTGTTTTTT. Protein: CASSPPGAGLGSGELFF. The chain uses TRBV11-2 and TRBJ2-2; weak D call: TRBD2 (6 bases). The CDR3 sequence is 17 residues long. The germline gives CDR1 SGHAT, CDR2 FQNNGV. With 5 bases removed from V and 6 bases from J, the gap between germline ends came to 22 bases.

This clonotype was counted many times. The V call is TRBV5-1, the J call TRBJ2-1; 8 nucleotides match TRBD2. The CDR3 runs 16 residues. Trimming took 4 bases from V and 8 from J; bases not matched to a gene: 14. Germline-derived CDR1 and CDR2 are SGHRS and YFSETQ. The DNA of the CDR3 is TGCGCCAGCAGCCTGGGCCGGGAGGGCGCGGTACATGAGCAGTTCTTC. Protein: CASSLGREGAVHEQFF.

In this sample, this clonotype turned up many times. CDR3: CASSLRDRATDTQYF. CDR3 DNA: TGTGCCAGCAGTCTCCGGGACAGGGCCACAGATACGCAGTATTTT. This rearrangement joins TRBV6-1 to TRBJ2-3; 9 bases are shared with TRBD1. The CDR3 loop spans 15 amino acids. Trimming at V came to 5 bases and at J to 2 bases, leaving 5 bases not matched to a gene. From germline, CDR1 is MNHNS and CDR2 SASEGT.

This clonotype was detected ten times or more. The chain carries TRBV18 and TRBJ2-7, with D possibly being TRBD1 (6 bases). Between the trimmed V and J ends, which lost 2 bases and 2 bases, there was a span of 10 bases. The CDR3 has 14 residues. The germline V gene has CDR1 KGHSH and CDR2 LQKENI. CDR3 DNA: TGTGCCAGCTCACCAACACAGGGTCCCTACGAGCAGTACTTC. It codes for CASSPTQGPYEQYF.

The chain carries TRBV14 and TRBJ1-4, with unresolved D. The germline gives CDR1 SGHDN, CDR2 FVKESK. The ends were cut back, 5 bases at V and 13 bases at J, with 23 bases in the middle. The CDR3 has 15 amino acids. The CDR3 here is CASSNFSAFGGRLFF. CDR3 DNA sequence: TGTGCCAGCAGCAATTTCTCGGCCTTCGGCGGGCGACTGTTTTTT.

This clonotype was counted ten times or more. J is TRBJ2-3 and V is TRBV2; a weak D match, TRBD1 (9 bases). Trimming shortened V by 8 bases and J by 6 bases, and 27 bases separated the two germline ends. The CDR3 runs 17 residues. Per germline, CDR1 SNHLY and CDR2 FYNNEI. The CDR3: CASSRLWTGERGDTQYF. The CDR3 DNA follows: TGTGCCAGCTCTCGCCTCTGGACAGGGGAGCGGGGGGATACGCAGTATTTT.

This clonotype was observed a few times. The CDR3 region is CASSQGAGITGELFF. DNA for the CDR3: TGTGCCAGCAGCCAAGGAGCGGGAATCACCGGGGAGCTGTTTTTT. V is TRBV3-1 and J is TRBJ2-2, with TRBD2 identical over 7 bases. J was trimmed by 4 bases and V by 1 base; bases with no gene match: 3. Germline V gene sequence: CDR1 LGHDT, CDR2 YNNKEL (reference sequence). CDR3 length equals 15 residues.

This clonotype occurred many times. The chain couples TRBV27 to TRBJ2-7; TRBD1 agrees at 9 bases. After removal of 7 bases from V and 2 bases from J, the junction contained 9 bases not matched to a gene. Germline V gives CDR1 MNHEY, CDR2 SMNVEV (reference sequence). The CDR3 has 15 amino acids. The CDR3 loop is CASKRTWDRAYEQYF. CDR3 coding DNA: TGTGCCAGCAAACGAACCTGGGACAGGGCCTACGAGCAGTACTTC.

This rearrangement joins TRBV7-9 to TRBJ2-1; D possibly matches TRBD1 or TRBD2 (5 bases each). From germline, CDR1 is SEHNR and CDR2 FQNEAQ (reference sequence). The CDR3 runs to 13 residues. V gave up 1 base and J gave up 13 bases, with 14 bases separating them. The CDR3, as DNA: TGTGCCAGCAGCTTAGGGGCTGATAGGGACCAGTTCTTC. Its translation: CASSLGADRDQFF.

The sample holds many counts of this clonotype. The chain uses TRBV28 and TRBJ2-7; D remains unclear. Trimming removed 6 bases at V and 5 bases at J, with 11 bases between. This CDR3 has 12 amino acids. CDR1 is MDHEN, CDR2 SYDVKM, per germline. The CDR3 loop reads CASRSLGDEQYF. The CDR3 DNA follows: TGTGCCAGCAGGTCCCTTGGCGACGAGCAGTACTTC.

There are many counts of this clonotype. This sequence joins TRBV11-2 and TRBJ2-7; D might be TRBD2 (7 bases). From germline, CDR1 is SGHAT and CDR2 FQNNGV. V was cut by 0 bases and J by 5 bases, with 14 bases left in between. CDR3 length: 15 amino acids. CDR3 DNA: TGTGCCAGCAGCTTAGAGGGGGGGCTCCCCCACGAGCAGTACTTC. It is translated as CASSLEGGLPHEQYF. The complete variable domain, with remaining parts taken from reference TRBV11-2 and TRBJ2-7, reads EAGVAQSPRYKIIEKRQSVAFWCNPISGHATLYWYQQILGQGPKLLIQFQNNGVVDDSQLPKDRFSAERLKGVDSTLKIQPAKLEDSAVYLCASSLEGGLPHEQYFGPGTRLTVT.

This sequence joins TRBV20-1 and TRBJ2-3; 12 bases align to TRBD2. CDR1 and CDR2 (germline): DFQATT, SNEGSKA (reference sequence). This CDR3 region has 15 residues. The ends lost 4 bases at V and 4 bases at J; junction bases unmatched: 6. The CDR3 nucleotides are TGCAGTGCTAAGACTAGCGGGAGTTGGGCAGATACGCAGTATTTT. Its translation: CSAKTSGSWADTQYF.

Details on this clonotype: It may be a read error: a sequence one base away is much more abundant. This rearrangement joins TRBV7-9 to TRBJ1-4, with a possible D match to TRBD1 (6 bases). V lost 5 bases and J lost 8, with 18 bases in between. CDR1 is SEHNR, CDR2 FQNEAQ, per germline (reference sequence). This CDR3 comprises 15 residues. The CDR3 DNA follows: TGTGCCAGCAGCCCAGCTTGGGGGGCATGGGAAAAACTGTTTTTT. It codes for CASSPAWGAWEKLFF.

V and J are TRBV7-3 and TRBJ2-1, with 14 bases lining up with TRBD2. Germline CDR1 SGHTA, CDR2 FQGTGA. V lost 4 bases to trimming and J lost 1 base; unmatched junction nucleotides: 15. The CDR3 is 21 residues long. CDR3 DNA sequence: TGTGCCAGCAGCTCAACAACACCGGGACTAGCGGGAGTTGGATCCTACAATGAGCAGTTCTTC. It encodes CASSSTTPGLAGVGSYNEQFF.

This clonotype was recorded at least ten times. This rearrangement joins TRBV6-2 or TRBV6-3 to TRBJ1-2, with a weak D call TRBD1 (6 bases). This CDR3 is built from 14 residues. Germline V gene data show CDR1 as MNHEY and CDR2 as SVGEGT. V was trimmed by 0 bases and J by 3 bases, leaving 8 bases between them. In nucleotides, the CDR3 is TGTGCCAGCAGTTACTCACAGGGTGACTATGGCTACACCTTC. The encoded protein is CASSYSQGDYGYTF.

This clonotype was seen ten or more times. This sequence joins TRBV28 and TRBJ1-2; D is unresolved. CDR3 length equals 10 residues. Germline CDR1 and CDR2: MDHEN and SYDVKM. The germline V and J ends were trimmed by 8 bases and 6 bases, with 7 bases remaining between them. Here the CDR3 DNA reads TGTGCCAGCTTCTTGGATGGCTACACCTTC. Its protein is CASFLDGYTF.

The V and J genes are TRBV7-9 and TRBJ2-7; D not resolved. CDR3 length: 15 amino acids. CDR1 and CDR2 (germline): SEHNR, FQNEAQ (reference sequence). V dropped 4 bases and J dropped 0 bases, with 13 bases sitting between them. CDR3 DNA sequence: TGTGCCAGCAGCTCCAAGACTCGTTCCTCCTACGAGCAGTACTTC. Its translation is CASSSKTRSSYEQYF.

Many counts were recorded for this clonotype. The V gene is TRBV15, the J gene TRBJ2-3; D is unresolved. V gave up 0 bases and J gave up 2 bases, with 6 bases separating them. The V gene's germline CDR1 is LNHNV and CDR2 YYDKDF (reference sequence). CDR3 size: 14 residues. In DNA, the CDR3 is TGTGCCACCAGCAGAGATAGAAACACAGATACGCAGTATTTT. Translating it yields CATSRDRNTDTQYF.

This clonotype was picked up many times. The chain combines TRBV12-3 or TRBV12-4 with TRBJ1-1; no clear D. The CDR3 has 12 amino acids. Trimming shortened V by 3 bases and J by 7 bases, and 9 bases separated the two germline ends. The DNA for the CDR3 is TGTGCCAGCAGTTTTAATGAGGGTGAAGCTTTCTTT. Protein sequence: CASSFNEGEAFF.

This clonotype was picked up a small number of times. The gene calls are TRBV20-1 and TRBJ2-1; 10 bases fit TRBD1. Trimming removed 5 bases from V and 4 bases from J; junction bases left unmatched: 8. Germline V gene lookup returns CDR1 DFQATT and CDR2 SNEGSKA (reference sequence). This CDR3 spans 15 amino acids. CDR3 amino acids: CSARIRDRGYNEQFF. In DNA, the CDR3 is TGCAGTGCTCGTATCCGGGACAGGGGTTACAATGAGCAGTTCTTC.

This clonotype was detected many times. V is TRBV20-1 and J is TRBJ2-7; 10 bases line up with TRBD2. CDR1 and CDR2 from the germline V gene are DFQATT and SNEGSKA (reference sequence). The ends lost 6 bases at V and 5 bases at J; junction bases unmatched: 10. The CDR3 is 14 residues long. CDR3 loop: CSASLAGAWDEQYF. CDR3 bases: TGCAGTGCGTCCCTAGCGGGAGCTTGGGACGAGCAGTACTTC.

In regard to this clonotype: A much larger clone differs from this one at a single base, so this may be a read error. The chain's CDR3 is CASSFYSYNEQFF. The CDR3 coding sequence is TGTGCCAGCAGCTTCTACTCCTACAATGAGCAGTTCTTC. The V gene is TRBV11-2, the J gene TRBJ2-1; no firm D call. The CDR3 length is 13 residues. Germline CDR1 and CDR2: SGHAT and FQNNGV. The V end was cut by 3 bases, the J end by 0 bases, with 3 bases between.

The rearrangement uses TRBV27 and TRBJ1-2; 8 bases align to TRBD1. The CDR3 is 13 residues long. CDR1 is MNHEY and CDR2 is SMNVEV in the germline V gene (reference sequence). This chain's CDR3 is CATGTGSYYGYTF. DNA for the CDR3: TGTGCAACCGGGACAGGATCGTACTATGGCTACACCTTC.

This clonotype was recorded many times. This likely traces to a read error, being one base from a far larger clone. The chain combines TRBV6-2 or TRBV6-3 with TRBJ1-1; 7 bases match TRBD1. The CDR3 runs to 15 residues. CDR1 and CDR2 from the germline V gene are MNHEY and SVGEGT. Losses at the gene ends were 5 bases for V and 2 bases for J; bases not matched to a gene: 8. CDR3 region: CASSESRGRNTEAFF. The CDR3 DNA sequence: TGTGCCAGCAGTGAGTCAAGGGGGCGAAACACTGAAGCTTTCTTT.

This clonotype showed up many times. The chain is built from TRBV24-1 and TRBJ2-7, with TRBD1 matching over 9 bases. CDR3 length: 14 residues. In germline, CDR1 is KGHDR, CDR2 SFDVKD. Unmatched junction bases numbered 3, after V lost 4 bases and J lost 3 bases. CDR3 in amino acids: CATSDPGQGYEQYF. CDR3 DNA sequence: TGTGCCACCAGTGACCCGGGACAGGGCTACGAGCAGTACTTC.

This sequence joins TRBV5-1 and TRBJ2-1; 9 nucleotides line up with TRBD1. V shed 4 bases and J 7 bases; nucleotides not matched to a gene: 6. The germline V gene encodes CDR1 SGHRS and CDR2 YFSETQ. The CDR3 consists of 14 residues. The CDR3 coding sequence is TGCGCCAGCAGCAAGGGACAGGGCCGGAATGAGCAGTTCTTC. Encoded protein: CASSKGQGRNEQFF. Using reference TRBV5-1 and TRBJ2-1 for the parts outside the CDR3, the full variable domain is KAGVTQTPRYLIKTRGQQVTLSCSPISGHRSVSWYQQTPGQGLQFLFEYFSETQRNKGNFPGRFSGRQFSNSRSEMNVSTLELGDSALYLCASSKGQGRNEQFFGPGTRLTVL.

This clonotype was detected many times. The CDR3 region has the DNA TGTGCCAGCAGCCAGGGTCCGGAGGGGGCCTACGAGCAGTACTTC. This gives the protein CASSQGPEGAYEQYF. The J gene is TRBJ2-7, the V gene TRBV3-1; D may be TRBD1 or TRBD2 (6 bases each). Germline-derived CDR1 and CDR2 are LGHDT and YNNKEL (reference sequence). The CDR3 sequence is 15 residues long. Trimming stripped 3 bases from V and 2 bases from J, with 14 bases between.

This clonotype was observed many times. The chain has TRBV3-1 and TRBJ2-2; the D is unclear. The CDR3 length is 14 residues. Germline CDR1 LGHDT, CDR2 YNNKEL (reference sequence). V gave up 1 base and J gave up 4 bases, with 7 bases separating them. The CDR3 coding sequence is TGTGCCAGCAGCCAAGGTGGGCTCACCGGGGAGCTGTTTTTT. It is translated as CASSQGGLTGELFF.

This chain connects TRBV28 to TRBJ2-5, with 10 bases identical to TRBD2. Germline loops: CDR1 MDHEN, CDR2 SYDVKM. This CDR3 has 19 residues. V was pared by 2 bases and J by 10 bases, with 22 bases of the junction left unmatched. CDR3 coding DNA: TGTGCCAGCAGTTTAAACCTCGGGCTAGCGGGAGACGGGGGGGTGAGCCAGTACTTC. Translated: CASSLNLGLAGDGGVSQYF.

Ten or more counts support this clonotype. The rearrangement uses TRBV7-8 and TRBJ1-1; D remains ambiguous. The length of the CDR3 is 14 residues. Germline CDR1 is SGHVS and CDR2 is FQNEAQ. V was shortened by 4 bases and J by 5 bases, with 14 bases between the two germline ends. The CDR3 here is CASSSDTLLTEAFF. The CDR3 DNA reads as TGTGCCAGCAGCTCCGACACCCTGTTGACTGAAGCTTTCTTT.